These 4 T cell receptor beta chains originate from one sample sequenced in a study of long-term antiretroviral therapy in people with HIV. Sequencing relied on immunoSEQ assay v3.0, run at survey level. Method: immunoSEQ multiplex PCR; TCRdb's copy keeps in-frame clones and lacks some. The sample holds more than 15,000 clones, around 94% seen once. The sequenced sample was unsorted PBMCs, obtained about 6 years after starting antiretroviral therapy. The receptor source for this set is a woman aged 45-60 years with HIV.

The chain joins TRBV4-3 to TRBJ1-1; D call uncertain. V lost 8 bases and J 3 bases, leaving 13 bases between the germline ends. CDR3 length: 13 amino acids. Germline CDR1 reads LGHNA; CDR2 reads YSLEER. The CDR3 DNA reads as TGCGCCAGCCGATCTTTAGGCTACACTGAAGCTTTCTTT. Residues: CASRSLGYTEAFF.

This clone was counted only a few times. This chain uses TRBV27 with TRBJ1-6; TRBD1 agrees at 7 bases. The CDR3 contains 14 residues. Germline V gene data show CDR1 as MNHEY and CDR2 as SMNVEV (reference sequence). The trim removed 5 bases at V and 6 bases at J, leaving 4 bases unmatched. The CDR3 spells CASSPGTANSPLHF. The CDR3, as DNA: TGTGCCAGCAGTCCCGGGACAGCTAATTCACCCCTCCACTTT.

This chain joins TRBV6-5 and TRBJ1-2; D is ambiguous. In germline, CDR1 is MNHEY, CDR2 SVGAGI. V lost 4 bases and J lost 1, with 13 bases in between. The CDR3 spans 15 residues. In DNA form, the CDR3 reads TGTGCCAGCAGTTCTTCTCCAACGGTTAACTATGGCTACACCTTC. Encoded protein: CASSSSPTVNYGYTF.

The rearrangement uses TRBV5-1 and TRBJ2-5; TRBD2 matches at 12 bases. CDR1 and CDR2 from the germline V gene are SGHRS and YFSETQ. Germline trimming cut 4 bases from V and 5 bases from J; bases unmatched to any gene: 9. This CDR3 region has 16 residues. DNA of the CDR3: TGCGCCAGCAGCCTGGAGGGACTAGCGGGTGGGGAGACCCAGTACTTC. The encoded protein is CASSLEGLAGGETQYF.